The 13 T cell receptor beta chains reported below all come from one sample, sequenced in a study of blood T cell repertoires in COVID-19. Clones were sequenced by immunoSEQ multiplex PCR, and TCRdb holds only the in-frame ones, with some missing. The table has around 200,000 clones, around 83% seen once. The sequencing sample was made of peripheral blood. These TCRs come from a man aged 45-60 years with active or convalescent COVID-19.

This CDR3 reads CASSAANRGVTEAFF. As DNA, the CDR3 is TGCGCCAGCAGCGCGGCTAACAGGGGAGTCACTGAAGCTTTCTTT. The chain has TRBV5-1 and TRBJ1-1, with 7 bases identical to TRBD1. Trimming at V came to 4 bases and at J to 4 bases, leaving 10 bases not matched to a gene. CDR1 and CDR2 (germline): SGHRS, YFSETQ. The CDR3 covers 15 residues.

With regard to this clone: One end of the junction is discordant with germline, which a read error may explain. This sample also contains other DNA sequences that code for the same CDR3. The V call is TRBV3-1 (or the pseudogene TRBV3-2), the J call TRBJ2-2; 7 bases align to TRBD2. The V gene's germline CDR1 is LGHDT and CDR2 YNNKEL (reference sequence). The CDR3 contains 14 residues. In DNA form, the CDR3 reads TGTGCTAGCAGCGGAGGACTAGTTGGCGGGGAGCTGTTTTTT. Translated: CASSGGLVGGELFF.

The chain recombines TRBV7-9 with TRBJ2-3; 7 bases are a match to TRBD1. Germline assignment: CDR1 SEHNR and CDR2 FQNEAQ (reference sequence). Losses at the gene ends were 10 bases for V and 8 bases for J; bases not matched to a gene: 12. The CDR3 is 13 amino acids. In DNA, the CDR3 is TGTGCCATCGACAGGGTGGTAAAGGGTACGCAGTATTTT. Protein sequence: CAIDRVVKGTQYF.

The chain employs TRBV27 and TRBJ2-1, with 7 nucleotides matching TRBD1. J was trimmed by 3 bases and V by 6 bases; bases with no gene match: 5. Germline CDR1 reads MNHEY; CDR2 reads SMNVEV (reference sequence). The CDR3 spans 14 residues. The CDR3: CASSIQGFYNEQFF. CDR3 bases: TGTGCCAGCAGCATACAGGGGTTCTACAATGAGCAGTTCTTC.

This chain uses TRBV10-1 with TRBJ2-3; D is ambiguous. Germline V gene sequence: CDR1 WNHNN, CDR2 SYGVQD (reference sequence). The CDR3 is 13 amino acids. The V end was cut by 2 bases, the J end by 2 bases, with 5 bases between. The CDR3 here is CASSEESTDTQYF. The CDR3 DNA sequence: TGCGCCAGCAGTGAGGAGTCCACAGATACGCAGTATTTT.

The CDR3 region has the DNA TGTGCCAGCAGCTGGGGCGGGGGGACCCCCACAGATACGCAGTATTTT. It yields the protein CASSWGGGTPTDTQYF. This chain connects TRBV7-2 to TRBJ2-3; TRBD2 matches at 8 bases. The ends lost 4 bases at V and 2 bases at J; junction bases unmatched: 8. The CDR3 extends over 16 amino acids. The germline V gene has CDR1 SGHTA and CDR2 FQGNSA.

The gene calls are TRBV10-3 and TRBJ2-7, with 10 bases aligning to TRBD1. Germline CDR1 ENHRY, CDR2 SYGVKD. The CDR3 contains 15 residues. Trimming at V came to 4 bases and at J to 2 bases, leaving 5 bases not matched to a gene. CDR3 sequence reads: CAISGSGTGAYEQYF. In DNA form, the CDR3 reads TGTGCCATCAGTGGATCCGGGACAGGGGCCTACGAGCAGTACTTC.

V usage is TRBV5-1 and J usage is TRBJ2-3; 9 positions match TRBD2. Trimming cost V 4 bases and J 1 base; bases outside gene matches: 4. This CDR3 region has 15 residues. Germline V gene lookup returns CDR1 SGHRS and CDR2 YFSETQ. The CDR3 reads CASSAAGGRTDTQYF. In nucleotides, the CDR3 is TGCGCCAGCAGCGCAGCGGGGGGACGCACAGATACGCAGTATTTT.

This clone was seen ten or more times. The J gene is TRBJ1-1, the V gene TRBV25-1, with D possibly being TRBD1 (6 bases). The CDR3 loop spans 13 amino acids. Germline V gene sequence: CDR1 MGHDK, CDR2 SYGVNS. Trimming removed 5 bases at V and 5 bases at J, with 12 bases between. The CDR3 loop is CASSKGVWTEAFF. CDR3 sequence (DNA): TGTGCCAGCAGTAAGGGGGTGTGGACTGAAGCTTTCTTT.

This chain's CDR3 is CASSSEAETQYF. The DNA for the CDR3 is TGTGCCAGTAGTAGTGAAGCGGAGACCCAGTACTTC. This chain joins TRBV19 and TRBJ2-5; D is unresolved. The CDR3 length is 12 residues. Trimming cost V 4 bases and J 5 bases, with 8 bases left between them. Per germline, CDR1 LNHDA and CDR2 SQIVND (reference sequence).

The chain employs TRBV7-8 and TRBJ2-6; the D is unclear. The V end lost 10 bases, the J end lost 0 bases, and 10 bases lay between the germline ends. The CDR3 length is 14 residues. Germline V lookup: CDR1 SGHVS, CDR2 FQNEAQ. This chain's CDR3 is CATRGNSGANVLTF. The CDR3 nucleotides read TGTGCCACCCGAGGCAACTCTGGGGCCAACGTCCTGACTTTC.

V gene TRBV4-3 combines with J gene TRBJ1-2; TRBD1 matches 12 bases. This CDR3 has 16 residues. The germline gives CDR1 LGHNA, CDR2 YSLEER. V gave up 2 bases and J gave up 8 bases; unmatched junction bases: 9. The CDR3 nucleotides read TGCGCCAGCAGCCAACTTACCGGGACAGGGGGCGAAGGCTACACCTTC. This gives the protein CASSQLTGTGGEGYTF.

The gene calls are TRBV7-8 and TRBJ2-7, with D tentatively TRBD1 (6 bases). The CDR3 totals 17 residues. The germline CDR1 and CDR2 sequences are SGHVS and FQNEAQ. V was clipped by 2 bases and J by 3 bases, with 20 bases between them. CDR3 sequence reads: CASSLSRRRGLVYEQYF. Written as DNA, the CDR3 is TGTGCCAGCAGCTTAAGTCGGAGAAGGGGGTTGGTCTACGAGCAGTACTTC.